Listed below are T cell receptor beta chains from one sample, sequenced in a study of T cells after yellow fever vaccination. TCRdb reprocessed the 5' RACE reads with MiXCR, giving one entry per CDR3 protein. The data contain around 160,000 distinct CDR3 sequences, approximately 6.8% of them singletons. Sample: CD4+ T cells sorted from PBMCs, taken less than 6 days after the first yellow fever vaccination. Receptors were obtained from a man aged 18 to 29 who received the YFV17D yellow fever vaccine. Each CDR3 is given with its conserved first and last residue. A D gene is named only where the DNA matches it firmly. Expanded clones are given a class, and other clones once, few, many or no size at all.

d_gene: -
j_gene: TRBJ2-1
abundance: many
v_gene: TRBV4-1
CDR3nt: TGTGCCAGCAGCCACTACAATGAGCAGTTCTTC
CDR3aa: CASSHYNEQFF

d_gene: -
j_gene: TRBJ1-4
abundance: -
v_gene: TRBV2
CDR3nt: TGTGCCTTCAGTTTCTCTTATGGGACGGGGACAACTAATGAAAAACTGTTTTTT
CDR3aa: CAFSFSYGTGTTNEKLFF

d_gene: -
j_gene: TRBJ2-2
abundance: many
v_gene: TRBV12-3/TRBV12-4
CDR3nt: TGTGCCAGCAGACCCGGGTGGGGAACCACCGGGGAGCTGTTTTTT
CDR3aa: CASRPGWGTTGELFF

d_gene: TRBD2
j_gene: TRBJ2-5
abundance: many
v_gene: TRBV5-4
CDR3nt: TGTGCCAGCAGCTCCCCCGGACTAGCGGGGTTTGGAGAGACCCAGTACTTC
CDR3aa: CASSSPGLAGFGETQYF

d_gene: TRBD1
j_gene: TRBJ1-2
abundance: few
v_gene: TRBV15
CDR3nt: TGTGCCACCAGCACCCGGGGACAGGACGGCTATGGCTACACCTTC
CDR3aa: CATSTRGQDGYGYTF

d_gene: TRBD2
j_gene: TRBJ2-3
abundance: few
v_gene: TRBV20-1
CDR3nt: TGCAGTGCTCCCCTTAGCGGGGGGGGGGATACGCAGTATTTT
CDR3aa: CSAPLSGGGDTQYF

d_gene: -
j_gene: TRBJ1-3
abundance: -
v_gene: TRBV7-6
CDR3nt: TGTGCCAGCAGCATCTACTCTGGAAACACCATATATTTT
CDR3aa: CASSIYSGNTIYF

d_gene: TRBD1
j_gene: TRBJ1-6
abundance: many
v_gene: TRBV4-3
CDR3nt: TGCGCCAGCAGCCGAAAGGACAGGGACTATAATTCACCCCTCCACTTT
CDR3aa: CASSRKDRDYNSPLHF

d_gene: -
j_gene: TRBJ2-1
abundance: many
v_gene: TRBV5-1
CDR3nt: TGCGCCAGCAGCGCAGGCCAAGGGACCTACAATGAGCAGTTCTTC
CDR3aa: CASSAGQGTYNEQFF

d_gene: -
j_gene: TRBJ1-1
abundance: -
v_gene: TRBV18
CDR3nt: TGTGCCAGCTCCCCGGAAGAGCGCACTGAAGCTTTCTTT
CDR3aa: CASSPEERTEAFF

d_gene: TRBD1
j_gene: TRBJ1-2
abundance: -
v_gene: TRBV5-1
CDR3nt: TGCGCCAGCAGCTTTGACAGGGCCCCAAATGGCTACACCTTC
CDR3aa: CASSFDRAPNGYTF

d_gene: -
j_gene: TRBJ2-1
abundance: many
v_gene: TRBV6-4
CDR3nt: TGTGCCAGCAGTGACTCAGGGCGCTCCTACAATGAGCAGTTCTTC
CDR3aa: CASSDSGRSYNEQFF

d_gene: -
j_gene: TRBJ1-5
abundance: few
v_gene: TRBV5-1
CDR3nt: TGCGCCAGCAGATACGGGGTTGGGGACAATCAGCCCCAGCATTTT
CDR3aa: CASRYGVGDNQPQHF

d_gene: TRBD1
j_gene: TRBJ1-5
abundance: many
v_gene: TRBV11-3
CDR3nt: TGTGCCAGCAGCTTAGCGACGAGGACAGGGGGCAGTCAGCCCCAGCATTTT
CDR3aa: CASSLATRTGGSQPQHF

d_gene: TRBD2
j_gene: TRBJ2-1
abundance: -
v_gene: TRBV20-1
CDR3nt: TGCAGTGCTGCCCTGGGACTAGGGGCTGAGCAGTTCTTC
CDR3aa: CSAALGLGAEQFF

d_gene: -
j_gene: TRBJ2-5
abundance: many
v_gene: TRBV12-3/TRBV12-4
CDR3nt: TGTGCCAGCAGTTTAGCTAGCTCGAGCCAAGAGACCCAGTACTTC
CDR3aa: CASSLASSSQETQYF

d_gene: -
j_gene: TRBJ2-4
abundance: -
v_gene: TRBV5-1
CDR3nt: TGCGCCAGCAGCTTGGATCGTGGAGTAGCCAAAAACATTCAGTACTTC
CDR3aa: CASSLDRGVAKNIQYF

d_gene: TRBD1
j_gene: TRBJ1-1
abundance: many
v_gene: TRBV12-3/TRBV12-4
CDR3nt: TGTGCCAGCAGTTTGGATACAGGGGAAGACACTGAAGCTTTCTTT
CDR3aa: CASSLDTGEDTEAFF

d_gene: TRBD1
j_gene: TRBJ1-1
abundance: -
v_gene: TRBV6-2/TRBV6-3
CDR3nt: TGTGCCAGCAGCCTCGGACAGGGGGTAGGGAACACTGAAGCTTTCTTT
CDR3aa: CASSLGQGVGNTEAFF

d_gene: -
j_gene: TRBJ1-5
abundance: -
v_gene: TRBV12-3/TRBV12-4
CDR3nt: TGTGCCAGCAGTTTGGAGGGCCGGCCCCAGCATTTT
CDR3aa: CASSLEGRPQHF

d_gene: TRBD1
j_gene: TRBJ2-3
abundance: -
v_gene: TRBV5-6
CDR3nt: TGTGCCAGCACCCGGTCCGGGACAGGGAGAAATACGCAGTATTTT
CDR3aa: CASTRSGTGRNTQYF

d_gene: -
j_gene: TRBJ2-7
abundance: many
v_gene: TRBV4-3
CDR3nt: TGCGCCAGCAGCCAACAATGGGATGGGGGGTACGAGCAGTACTTC
CDR3aa: CASSQQWDGGYEQYF

d_gene: -
j_gene: TRBJ2-2
abundance: many
v_gene: TRBV12-3/TRBV12-4
CDR3nt: TGTGCCAGCAGTTTTATGGACGGCTCATTGGGCGGGGAGCTGTTTTTT
CDR3aa: CASSFMDGSLGGELFF

d_gene: TRBD2
j_gene: TRBJ2-2
abundance: -
v_gene: TRBV20-1
CDR3nt: TGCAGTGCTAGAGATCAATCGGGGGGTCGGGCCGGGGAGCTGTTTTTT
CDR3aa: CSARDQSGGRAGELFF

d_gene: -
j_gene: TRBJ2-7
abundance: many
v_gene: TRBV4-3
CDR3nt: TGCGCCAGCAGCCAAGATCTGTGGGCGGCCGGCTACGAGCAGTACTTC
CDR3aa: CASSQDLWAAGYEQYF

d_gene: TRBD1
j_gene: TRBJ2-5
abundance: many
v_gene: TRBV20-1
CDR3nt: TGCAGTGCTCCAAACGACAGGGGCGACCAAGAGACCCAGTACTTC
CDR3aa: CSAPNDRGDQETQYF

d_gene: -
j_gene: TRBJ2-5
abundance: many
v_gene: TRBV6-5
CDR3nt: TGTGCCAGCAGTTACTCGGGGGGTTCAGAGACCCAGTACTTC
CDR3aa: CASSYSGGSETQYF

d_gene: -
j_gene: TRBJ2-3
abundance: many
v_gene: TRBV20-1
CDR3nt: TGCAGTGCTAGGGGGCGTGGTGGGCTTGGCACAGATACGCAGTATTTT
CDR3aa: CSARGRGGLGTDTQYF

d_gene: -
j_gene: TRBJ2-1
abundance: many
v_gene: TRBV5-1
CDR3nt: TGCGCCAGCAGCTTAGGTAGCCAGTCTCCATACAATGAGCAGTTCTTC
CDR3aa: CASSLGSQSPYNEQFF

d_gene: -
j_gene: TRBJ1-2
abundance: many
v_gene: TRBV7-8
CDR3nt: TGTGCCAGCAGCTTAGTTGGCAAAGGCTACACCTTC
CDR3aa: CASSLVGKGYTF

d_gene: TRBD2
j_gene: TRBJ2-5
abundance: many
v_gene: TRBV6-2/TRBV6-3
CDR3nt: TGTGCCAGCAGTTACAGGCCCAGCGGGGGGACCCGCAGAGAGACCCAGTACTTC
CDR3aa: CASSYRPSGGTRRETQYF

d_gene: -
j_gene: TRBJ2-6
abundance: few
v_gene: TRBV6-5
CDR3nt: TGTGCCAGCAGTTCCCTTGGTGGGAGCTCTGGGGCCAACGTCCTGACTTTC
CDR3aa: CASSSLGGSSGANVLTF

d_gene: -
j_gene: TRBJ2-5
abundance: few
v_gene: TRBV6-1
CDR3nt: TGTGCCAGCAGTGGAGGACCTAAGTACCAAGAGACCCAGTACTTC
CDR3aa: CASSGGPKYQETQYF

d_gene: TRBD2
j_gene: TRBJ2-2
abundance: -
v_gene: TRBV5-1
CDR3nt: TGCGCCAGCAGCTTGGACCTAGCGGGGGGGACCGGGGAGCTGTTTTTT
CDR3aa: CASSLDLAGGTGELFF

d_gene: -
j_gene: TRBJ1-5
abundance: -
v_gene: TRBV3-1
CDR3nt: TGTGCCAGCAGCCAAGATGAAGGGTTACAGCAGCCCCAGCATTTT
CDR3aa: CASSQDEGLQQPQHF

d_gene: TRBD1
j_gene: TRBJ1-2
abundance: few
v_gene: TRBV6-6
CDR3nt: TGTGCCAGCTTTGACAGGGGCGACTATGGCTACACCTTC
CDR3aa: CASFDRGDYGYTF

d_gene: -
j_gene: TRBJ1-6
abundance: -
v_gene: TRBV16
CDR3nt: TGTGCCAGCAGCTCCAGAGCAACAGTTAATTCACCCCTCCACTTT
CDR3aa: CASSSRATVNSPLHF

d_gene: -
j_gene: TRBJ2-1
abundance: -
v_gene: TRBV19
CDR3nt: TGTGCCGCCGCCCGGGGCAATGAGCAGTTCTTC
CDR3aa: CAAARGNEQFF

d_gene: -
j_gene: TRBJ2-3
abundance: -
v_gene: TRBV18
CDR3nt: TGTGCCAGCTCACCCTTGACCCGAAGGGGTAGGTCAGATACGCAGTATTTT
CDR3aa: CASSPLTRRGRSDTQYF

d_gene: -
j_gene: TRBJ2-5
abundance: many
v_gene: TRBV20-1
CDR3nt: TGCAGTGCTAGGGAATCAGGGAGGTCGGAGACCCAGTACTTC
CDR3aa: CSARESGRSETQYF

d_gene: -
j_gene: TRBJ2-3
abundance: few
v_gene: TRBV10-1
CDR3nt: TGCGCCAGCAGTGCCCAGAGGGCAGATACGCAGTATTTT
CDR3aa: CASSAQRADTQYF

d_gene: -
j_gene: TRBJ2-3
abundance: many
v_gene: TRBV7-9
CDR3nt: TGTGCCAGCTATCAGTGGGGGGCAGATACGCAGTATTTT
CDR3aa: CASYQWGADTQYF

d_gene: -
j_gene: TRBJ1-1
abundance: many
v_gene: TRBV7-9
CDR3nt: TGTGCCAGCAGCTTAATCCCCCCCCCGGACCCTGAAGCTTTCTTT
CDR3aa: CASSLIPPPDPEAFF

d_gene: TRBD2
j_gene: TRBJ2-7
abundance: many
v_gene: TRBV6-1
CDR3nt: TGTGCCAGTAGCGGGACCTACTTTGGCGAGCAGTACTTC
CDR3aa: CASSGTYFGEQYF

d_gene: -
j_gene: TRBJ2-4
abundance: -
v_gene: TRBV23-1
CDR3nt: TGCGCCAGCAGCGAGGGCGGGGACATTCAGTACTTC
CDR3aa: CASSEGGDIQYF

d_gene: TRBD1
j_gene: TRBJ1-6
abundance: -
v_gene: TRBV12-3/TRBV12-4
CDR3nt: TGTGCCAGCAGCTCTACAGGGGGAGGCTCACCCCTCCACTTT
CDR3aa: CASSSTGGGSPLHF

d_gene: TRBD1
j_gene: TRBJ1-1
abundance: many
v_gene: TRBV12-3/TRBV12-4
CDR3nt: TGTGCCAGCAGTTACGCGGGACAGGGTAAAACTGAAGCTTTCTTT
CDR3aa: CASSYAGQGKTEAFF

d_gene: TRBD2
j_gene: TRBJ2-1
abundance: many
v_gene: TRBV5-1
CDR3nt: TGCGCCAGCAGCTTGTCTAGCGGGGGGGCTAATGAGCAGTTCTTC
CDR3aa: CASSLSSGGANEQFF

d_gene: TRBD1
j_gene: TRBJ2-1
abundance: many
v_gene: TRBV20-1
CDR3nt: TGCAGTGCCTATGGACAGGGCAATGAGCAGTTCTTC
CDR3aa: CSAYGQGNEQFF

d_gene: TRBD1
j_gene: TRBJ1-5
abundance: few
v_gene: TRBV9
CDR3nt: TGTGCCAGCAGCGTAGGCGGGGTGACAGGGCTTAGCAATCAGCCCCAGCATTTT
CDR3aa: CASSVGGVTGLSNQPQHF

d_gene: -
j_gene: TRBJ2-3
abundance: many
v_gene: TRBV11-1
CDR3nt: TGTGCCAGCAGCTTTCTACCCGAGGGTATCGCAGATACGCAGTATTTT
CDR3aa: CASSFLPEGIADTQYF

d_gene: TRBD1
j_gene: TRBJ2-2
abundance: many
v_gene: TRBV7-8
CDR3nt: TGTGCCAGCAGCTTAAGGGGGCCCGGGGAGCTGTTTTTT
CDR3aa: CASSLRGPGELFF